These 22 T cell receptor beta chains originate from one sample sequenced in a study of CD8 T cells in ankylosing spondylitis. Each CDR3 protein is one row after TCRdb ran MiXCR on the 5' RACE reads. The table has some 240,000 distinct CDR3 sequences, 7.3% seen once. Overall study findings and caveats: Eight highly homologous variants formed a TCR beta motif that appeared characteristic of ankylosing spondylitis blood.

These receptors' targets are unknown. Material: blood, either unsorted or a sorted T cell fraction (not recorded which). The receptors shown here come from a male donor with ankylosing spondylitis.

The table lists this clonotype with many counts. The chain couples TRBV6-2 or TRBV6-3 to TRBJ2-7; 8 nucleotides agree with TRBD2. Trimming removed 5 bases from V and 4 bases from J; junction bases left unmatched: 7. The CDR3 is 14 amino acids. CDR1 MNHEY and CDR2 SVGEGT come from the germline V gene. This chain's CDR3 is CASSPAGEWYEQYF. The CDR3 bases are TGTGCCAGCAGTCCAGCGGGAGAATGGTACGAGCAGTACTTC.

This clonotype has a count of ten or more. V is TRBV27 and J is TRBJ2-7; possible D gene TRBD2, 6 bases. The germline V gene has CDR1 MNHEY and CDR2 SMNVEV (reference sequence). V was shortened by 3 bases and J by 7 bases, with 22 bases between the two germline ends. The CDR3 runs 16 residues. The CDR3 DNA is TGTGCCAGCAGTTTCCTCCATAGGGACTCCCTGGGGGAGCAGTACTTC. Translating gives CASSFLHRDSLGEQYF.

This clonotype was recorded at least ten times. This chain links TRBV7-2 with TRBJ2-7; D may be TRBD2 (6 bases). The CDR3 consists of 15 residues. V was cut by 3 bases and J by 4 bases, with 16 bases left in between. CDR1 is SGHTA, CDR2 FQGNSA, per germline. CDR3 amino acids: CASSFLTGVLYEQYF. CDR3 in DNA: TGTGCCAGCAGCTTTCTAACGGGGGTCTTATACGAGCAGTACTTC. Looking up the rest from reference TRBV7-2 and TRBJ2-7 gives the full variable domain: GAGVSQSPSNKVTEKGKDVELRCDPISGHTALYWYRQSLGQGLEFLIYFQGNSAPDKSGLPSDRFSAERTGGSVSTLTIQRTQQEDSAVYLCASSFLTGVLYEQYFGPGTRLTVT.

The table lists this clonotype with many counts. V and J are TRBV6-5 and TRBJ2-3; TRBD2 matches 10 bases. Germline V lookup: CDR1 MNHEY, CDR2 SVGAGI. V was clipped by 2 bases and J by 5 bases; unmatched bases: 10. The CDR3 contains 17 residues. CDR3 protein: CASSYLRSGRAVDTQYF. The CDR3 DNA reads TGTGCCAGCAGTTACCTTAGGAGCGGGAGGGCGGTAGATACGCAGTATTTT.

This clonotype was picked up many times. The chain's CDR3 is CASRQNTEAFF. DNA of the CDR3: TGTGCCAGCAGGCAGAACACTGAAGCTTTCTTT. The gene calls are TRBV6-1 and TRBJ1-1, with D uncertain. The V end was cut by 6 bases, the J end by 1 base, with 3 bases between. The germline gives CDR1 MNHNS, CDR2 SASEGT. This CDR3 has 11 residues.

This clonotype was seen repeatedly, ten times or more. This chain's CDR3 is CASSYGGDSSSYNEQFF. The CDR3, as DNA: TGTGCCAGCAGTTACGGGGGGGACAGCAGCTCCTACAATGAGCAGTTCTTC. V and J are TRBV6-7 and TRBJ2-1; D is perhaps TRBD1 or TRBD2 (7 bases each). TRBV6-7 is an ORF, and what it does is uncertain. This CDR3 is built from 17 residues. V shed 2 bases and J shed 0 bases, with 14 bases lying between them.

This clonotype was picked up many times. This chain connects TRBV7-9 to TRBJ2-1; 9 nucleotides align to TRBD1. In germline, CDR1 is SEHNR, CDR2 FQNEAQ (reference sequence). This CDR3 region has 15 residues. With 4 bases clipped from V and 9 bases from J, the junction kept 10 bases outside the gene matches. CDR3 protein: CASSWPGTGFFEQFF. CDR3 nucleotide sequence: TGTGCCAGCAGCTGGCCTGGGACAGGGTTCTTTGAGCAGTTCTTC.

This clonotype was seen at least ten times. The CDR3 loop reads CASSELDRGDTGELFF. Written as DNA, the CDR3 is TGTGCCAGCAGTGAATTGGACAGGGGGGACACCGGGGAGCTGTTTTTT. The V and J genes are TRBV25-1 and TRBJ2-2; TRBD1 matches 10 bases. V lost 1 base to trimming and J lost 3 bases; unmatched junction nucleotides: 2. The CDR3 loop spans 16 amino acids. Germline CDR1 and CDR2: MGHDK and SYGVNS.

This rearrangement joins TRBV4-3 to TRBJ2-7; tentatively, D is TRBD2 (6 bases). Germline V lookup: CDR1 LGHNA, CDR2 YSLEER. The length of the CDR3 is 16 residues. Trimming took off 0 bases at V and 0 bases at J, with 12 bases between the two ends. The CDR3 here is CASSQDRTTSSYEQYF. DNA for the CDR3: TGCGCCAGCAGCCAAGATCGAACGACTAGCTCCTACGAGCAGTACTTC.

There are a few counts of this clonotype. The chain has TRBV5-6 and TRBJ2-1, with D unclear. From germline, CDR1 is SGHDT and CDR2 YYEEEE. The CDR3 length is 15 residues. The V end was cut by 1 base, the J end by 5 bases, with 13 bases between. This chain's CDR3 is CASSLMMASNNEQFF. The CDR3 DNA sequence: TGTGCCAGCAGCTTGATGATGGCAAGCAACAATGAGCAGTTCTTC.

This clonotype came up many times. The chain has TRBV5-6 and TRBJ2-4, with D maybe TRBD2 (6 bases). The germline V gene has CDR1 SGHDT and CDR2 YYEEEE. V dropped 3 bases and J dropped 0 bases, with 19 bases sitting between them. This CDR3 region has 18 residues. CDR3: CASSSTYVEGKAKNIQYF. CDR3 DNA: TGTGCCAGCAGCTCGACATACGTGGAGGGAAAAGCCAAAAACATTCAGTACTTC.

The chain employs TRBV2 and TRBJ2-1, with TRBD2 matching over 14 bases. V shed 6 bases, J shed 2 bases, and the junction held 12 bases outside the gene matches. The CDR3 extends over 19 amino acids. In germline, CDR1 is SNHLY, CDR2 FYNNEI. The CDR3 protein is CASRTNRGLAGDTYNEQFF. The CDR3 region has the DNA TGTGCCAGCAGAACAAACAGGGGACTAGCGGGAGATACCTACAATGAGCAGTTCTTC.

This clonotype showed up many times. The chain couples TRBV16 to TRBJ2-3, with unresolved D. The CDR3 runs 14 residues. Trimming removed 2 bases from V and 2 bases from J, with 8 bases in between. The germline V gene encodes CDR1 KGHSY and CDR2 FQNENV. Here the CDR3 reads CASSQGAPTDTQYF. CDR3 coding DNA: TGTGCCAGCAGCCAAGGAGCTCCCACAGATACGCAGTATTTT.

This clonotype has ten or more counts. The chain is built from TRBV7-9 and TRBJ2-1, with 8 bases matching TRBD2. The V gene end was trimmed by 5 bases and the J gene end by 2 bases; junction bases not matched to a gene: 2. This CDR3 region has 14 residues. From germline, CDR1 is SEHNR and CDR2 FQNEAQ (reference sequence). The CDR3: CASSKLAAYNEQFF. CDR3 bases: TGTGCCAGCAGCAAACTAGCGGCCTACAATGAGCAGTTCTTC.

This clonotype was picked up many times. The gene calls are TRBV12-3 or TRBV12-4 and TRBJ1-1; D unclear. V lost 5 bases and J 1 base, leaving 14 bases between the germline ends. This CDR3 is 15 amino acids long. DNA of the CDR3: TGTGCCAGCAGTCCTAAAGGAGGGCGGAACACTGAAGCTTTCTTT. This encodes CASSPKGGRNTEAFF.

The chain uses TRBV11-3 and TRBJ2-7; perhaps D is TRBD1 or TRBD2 (5 bases each). The V gene's germline CDR1 is SGHNT and CDR2 YENEEA. The CDR3 runs 14 residues. Trimming took off 1 base at V and 7 bases at J, with 14 bases between the two ends. The CDR3 DNA reads TGTGCCAGCAGCTTAGGAGGGGCAGGGTGGGAGCAGTACTTC. This encodes CASSLGGAGWEQYF.

The sample holds many counts of this clonotype. The chain joins TRBV12-3 or TRBV12-4 to TRBJ2-3; no firm D call. The CDR3 sequence is 15 residues long. V lost 6 bases, J lost 2 bases, and 15 bases lay in between. The DNA for the CDR3 is TGTGCCAGCAGAAAACTCGACTCCGACACAGATACGCAGTATTTT. Translating gives CASRKLDSDTDTQYF.

The table lists this clonotype with many counts. This sequence joins TRBV4-1 and TRBJ2-5; D is perhaps TRBD1 (5 bases). In germline, CDR1 is MGHRA, CDR2 YSYEKL. This CDR3 is 15 amino acids long. V was pared by 5 bases and J by 2 bases, with 15 bases between. The CDR3 loop is CASSERQTAQETQYF. In nucleotides, the CDR3 is TGCGCCAGCAGCGAAAGACAGACTGCTCAAGAGACCCAGTACTTC.

The sample holds many counts of this clonotype. This chain connects TRBV12-5 to TRBJ1-1; D not resolved. Germline V gene data show CDR1 as LGHNT and CDR2 as FRNRAP. V was trimmed by 3 bases and J by 1 base, leaving 12 bases between them. The CDR3 totals 15 residues. CDR3 sequence (DNA): TGTGCTAGTGGTTTAGAAACGCTGACGAACACTGAAGCTTTCTTT. Its protein product is CASGLETLTNTEAFF.

This clonotype has ten or more counts. The rearrangement links TRBV6-1 to TRBJ2-1; no reliable D call. Germline V lookup: CDR1 MNHNS, CDR2 SASEGT. V was shortened by 8 bases and J by 2 bases, with 10 bases between the two germline ends. CDR3 length equals 13 residues. The CDR3 here is CASQNMPYNEQFF. CDR3 DNA: TGTGCCAGCCAGAATATGCCCTACAATGAGCAGTTCTTC.

This clonotype was seen at least ten times. The V call is TRBV9, the J call TRBJ2-7, with TRBD1 as a possible D gene (6 bases). This CDR3 has 18 residues. Germline V gene sequence: CDR1 SGDLS, CDR2 YYNGEE. V was clipped by 3 bases and J by 0 bases, with 22 bases between them. This CDR3 reads CASSDYRDGDYSSYEQYF. The CDR3 nucleotides are TGTGCCAGCAGCGATTACAGGGATGGTGACTACAGCTCCTACGAGCAGTACTTC.

In this sample, this clonotype turned up many times. The chain has TRBV23-1 and TRBJ1-2; D may be TRBD1 (6 bases). TRBV23-1 is treated as an ORF (open reading frame) with a function not yet certain. The CDR3 spans 12 residues. The ends were cut back, 8 bases at V and 8 bases at J, with 15 bases in the middle. CDR3 in DNA: TGCGCCAGCCGCGGGGGGGCCAAAGGCTACACCTTC. This gives the protein CASRGGAKGYTF.